This T cell receptor (beta chain) was retrieved from a study of OX40 agonist ivuxolimab in advanced cancers. General observations from the study: Average numbers of expanded clones were greater in CD8+ T cells than in CD4+.

The table came from immunoSEQ multiplex PCR; TCRdb's copy has only in-frame clones and leaves some out. The data contain roughly 86,000 clones, approximately 90% of them singletons. To note about this clone: The antigen is not known.

Looked up from germline, CDR1 is SGDLS and CDR2 is YYNGEE. The V and J ends lost 9 bases and 0 bases respectively, with 13 bases between them. The CDR3 has 15 residues. The TCR was taken from an adult with an advanced solid tumor such as melanoma, head and neck, liver or kidney cancer. The rearrangement joins TRBV9 to TRBJ2-6, with D unclear. Sequencing was performed on CD4+ or CD8+ T cells sorted from blood, taken in a trial of the OX40 agonist ivuxolimab. CDR3 region: CANTRLYSGANVLTF. The CDR3 region has the DNA TGTGCCAACACACGTCTGTACTCTGGGGCCAACGTCCTGACTTTC. The full variable domain, its missing parts supplied by reference TRBV9 and TRBJ2-6, is DSGVTQTPKHLITATGQRVTLRCSPRSGDLSVYWYQQSLDQGLQFLIQYYNGEERAKGNILERFSAQQFPDLHSELNLSSLELGDSALYFCANTRLYSGANVLTFGAGSRLTVL.